The T cell receptor (beta chain) described here comes from a study of blood T cell repertoires in COVID-19. Germline V CDR1 and CDR2: MNHEY, SVGAGI. The CDR3 contains 13 residues. Trimming took off 2 bases at V and 8 bases at J, with 7 bases between the two ends. The method was immunoSEQ multiplex PCR; TCRdb's version includes in-frame clones alone and lacks a portion of them. This sample carries roughly 260,000 clones, around 86% of them seen once, and the ten largest clones take roughly 3%. This clone was recorded a few times. The sequencing sample was made of PBMCs or T cells enriched from blood (not recorded which). This chain joins TRBV6-5 and TRBJ1-6; no firm D call. This clonotype originated in a woman younger than 35 who had recovered from COVID-19. The CDR3 spells CASSYGRDSPLHF. CDR3 coding DNA: TGTGCCAGCAGTTACGGGCGGGATTCACCCCTCCACTTT.